The 18 T cell receptor beta chains in this list originate from one sample, sequenced in a study of T cells after yellow fever vaccination. TCRdb passed the 5' RACE reads through MiXCR, listing each CDR3 protein once. Of approximately 110,000 distinct CDR3 sequences in the sample, roughly 6.7% are singletons; the top ten hold roughly 2.5%. The material was CD4+ T cells sorted from PBMCs, obtained more than 8 days after the first yellow fever vaccination. These TCRs come from a young man who received the YFV17D yellow fever vaccine.

Comment on this clonotype: This may arise from a read error, as a much more abundant clone is one base away. J is TRBJ2-2 and V is TRBV6-2 or TRBV6-3; D is unresolved. Trimming took 1 base from V and 7 from J, leaving 4 bases between them. CDR3 length: 12 residues. The V gene's germline CDR1 is MNHEY and CDR2 SVGEGT. The CDR3 DNA is TGTGCCAGCAGTTACTTCGTCGGGGAGCTGTTTTTT. Translating it yields CASSYFVGELFF.

The V and J genes are TRBV7-8 and TRBJ2-6; TRBD2 matches at 12 bases. Germline V gene lookup returns CDR1 SGHVS and CDR2 FQNEAQ. V shed 4 bases, J shed 2 bases, and the junction held 12 bases outside the gene matches. The CDR3 is 20 amino acids. The CDR3 DNA reads TGTGCCAGCAGCTCGCGCAGGCATTCTAGCGGGGGGGCTGGGGCCAACGTCCTGACTTTC. Amino acid sequence: CASSSRRHSSGGAGANVLTF.

This clonotype was recorded at least ten times. The chain couples TRBV4-2 to TRBJ1-4, with D possibly being TRBD1 (6 bases). Looked up from germline, CDR1 is LGHNA and CDR2 is YNFKEQ. The CDR3 loop spans 16 amino acids. With 3 bases removed from V and 8 bases from J, the gap between germline ends came to 19 bases. The CDR3 loop reads CASSQGDNYKAEKLFF. In DNA, the CDR3 is TGTGCCAGCAGCCAGGGGGACAATTACAAAGCGGAAAAACTGTTTTTT.

This clonotype was observed many times. The chain joins TRBV5-1 to TRBJ2-2; D is possibly TRBD2 (6 bases). The CDR3 totals 16 residues. The germline V gene encodes CDR1 SGHRS and CDR2 YFSETQ. The ends were cut back, 7 bases at V and 1 base at J, with 17 bases in the middle. The CDR3 region has the DNA TGCGCCAGCCTCTACTCCCCCGGGAGGAACACCGGGGAGCTGTTTTTT. Its protein is CASLYSPGRNTGELFF.

This clonotype was seen at least ten times. The chain recombines TRBV5-1 with TRBJ2-1; 9 positions agree with TRBD2. The V gene end was trimmed by 5 bases and the J gene end by 6 bases; junction bases not matched to a gene: 9. In germline, CDR1 is SGHRS, CDR2 YFSETQ. The CDR3 is 15 amino acids. The CDR3 sequence: CASRGGTSLVNEQFF. The CDR3 DNA sequence: TGCGCCAGCAGGGGTGGGACTAGCCTCGTCAATGAGCAGTTCTTC.

In its sample, this clonotype was seen many times. The chain employs TRBV7-2 and TRBJ2-2, with TRBD2 matching over 10 bases. This CDR3 has 16 residues. The germline V gene has CDR1 SGHTA and CDR2 FQGNSA. V lost 9 bases to trimming and J lost 0 bases; unmatched junction nucleotides: 7. The CDR3 sequence: CASTIAGGPNTGELFF. The CDR3 DNA is TGTGCCAGTACTATAGCGGGGGGTCCGAACACCGGGGAGCTGTTTTTT.

This clonotype was recorded at least ten times. The chain has TRBV12-3 or TRBV12-4 and TRBJ2-3; tentatively, D is TRBD1 or TRBD2 (5 bases each). The CDR3 has 14 amino acids. Trimming stripped 6 bases from V and 2 bases from J, with 12 bases between. CDR3 sequence (DNA): TGTGCCAGCAGGTCGGGACCCAACACAGATACGCAGTATTTT. Protein: CASRSGPNTDTQYF.

This clonotype appeared many times. One end of the junction fails to match germline, which may point to a read error. The chain has TRBV7-9 and TRBJ1-1; D is uncertain. The CDR3 consists of 13 residues. Germline lookup yields CDR1 SEHNR and CDR2 FQNEAQ (reference sequence). This CDR3 is CASSLSQNPEAFF. The CDR3, as DNA: TGTGCCAGCAGCTTAAGCCAGAACCCTGAAGCTTTCTTT.

As concerns this clonotype: A much larger clone is a single base away; this may be a read error. The chain recombines TRBV24-1 with TRBJ2-1, with 13 nucleotides matching TRBD2. Germline V lookup: CDR1 KGHDR, CDR2 SFDVKD. The length of the CDR3 is 17 residues. The CDR3 protein is CATSGGLAGSSYKEQFF. As DNA, the CDR3 is TGTGCCACCAGTGGGGGACTAGCGGGGAGCTCCTACAAAGAGCAGTTCTTC.

The sample holds many counts of this clonotype. The chain has TRBV20-1 and TRBJ2-7; perhaps TRBD2 as D (5 bases). V dropped 6 bases and J dropped 7 bases, with 16 bases sitting between them. CDR1 and CDR2 (germline): DFQATT, SNEGSKA (reference sequence). CDR3 length: 12 amino acids. For the CDR3, the DNA is TGCAGTGCGCTCGACCAGCCGGGGGAGCAGTACGTC. It specifies CSALDQPGEQYV.

Points on this clonotype: This could be a read error, since a much larger clone is one nucleotide away. The chain recombines TRBV4-1 with TRBJ2-1; TRBD2 agrees at 11 bases. The CDR3 length is 19 residues. V trimming: 2 bases; J trimming: 3 bases; junction bases outside the gene matches: 12. Germline V CDR1 and CDR2: MGHRA, YSYEKL. The CDR3 protein is CASSQRLLAGGRVYNEQFF. In nucleotides, the CDR3 is TGCGCCAGCAGCCAACGTCTGCTAGCGGGGGGTCGAGTCTACAATGAGCAGTTCTTC.

This clonotype has at least ten counts. This sequence joins TRBV12-3 or TRBV12-4 and TRBJ1-6; the D is unclear. This CDR3 region has 12 residues. The V and J ends lost 5 bases and 11 bases respectively, with 10 bases between them. The CDR3 reads CASSPPFTPLHF. Written as DNA, the CDR3 is TGTGCCAGCAGTCCCCCTTTTACACCCCTCCACTTT.

A few counts support this clonotype. This chain links TRBV11-2 with TRBJ2-3; TRBD1 is a possible D gene (6 bases). Trimming stripped 2 bases from V and 4 bases from J, with 19 bases between. This CDR3 comprises 17 residues. Germline values: CDR1 SGHAT, CDR2 FQNNGV. In nucleotides, the CDR3 is TGTGCCAGCAGCTTAAGACGCGGCCGGACAGTTGCAGATACGCAGTATTTT. This encodes CASSLRRGRTVADTQYF.

This clonotype was counted many times. The chain couples TRBV12-3 or TRBV12-4 to TRBJ1-2, with TRBD1 matching over 7 bases. The CDR3 extends over 14 amino acids. V lost 6 bases, J lost 4 bases, and 8 bases stayed unmatched. CDR3 amino acids: CASSQGRGFYGYTF. CDR3 bases: TGTGCCAGCAGCCAGGGCAGGGGGTTCTATGGCTACACCTTC.

The table lists this clonotype with many counts. The chain combines TRBV20-1 with TRBJ2-4, with D possibly TRBD1 on 6 matching bases. The V end lost 6 bases, the J end lost 0 bases, and 12 bases lay between the germline ends. Germline loops: CDR1 DFQATT, CDR2 SNEGSKA (reference sequence). CDR3 length equals 14 residues. The CDR3 region has the DNA TGCAGTGCCAGGGACAACCTAGCCAAAAACATTCAGTACTTC. Its protein product is CSARDNLAKNIQYF.

Many counts were recorded for this clonotype. The rearrangement links TRBV24-1 to TRBJ2-1, with D perhaps being TRBD1 or TRBD2 (6 bases each). V lost 2 bases to trimming and J lost 0 bases, with 13 bases between them. This CDR3 comprises 17 residues. CDR1 KGHDR and CDR2 SFDVKD come from the germline V gene. The CDR3 DNA reads TGTGCCACCAGTGATTGGAGGGGGGCCTCCTCCTACAATGAGCAGTTCTTC. It translates to CATSDWRGASSYNEQFF.

This clonotype has a count of ten or more. The CDR3 region has the DNA TGTGCCAGCAGCAAAGGACCGGTACAAGAGACCCAGTACTTC. Translation: CASSKGPVQETQYF. The rearrangement uses TRBV7-2 and TRBJ2-5; no clear D. Trimming shortened V by 5 bases and J by 2 bases, and 12 bases separated the two germline ends. Per germline, CDR1 SGHTA and CDR2 FQGNSA. This CDR3 has 14 residues.

This clonotype was recorded at least ten times. V and J are TRBV7-2 and TRBJ2-1; 7 nucleotides agree with TRBD1. With V trimmed by 7 bases and J by 3 bases, 6 bases remained unmatched. Germline lookup yields CDR1 SGHTA and CDR2 FQGNSA. This CDR3 has 14 residues. In DNA form, the CDR3 reads TGTGCCAGCAACGACAGGGCGAGCTACAATGAGCAGTTCTTC. Protein sequence: CASNDRASYNEQFF.